Below, 28 T cell receptor beta chains from the same sample are listed, as sequenced in a study of CD8 T cells in Susac syndrome (dated by TCRdb to between 2018 and 2020). Receptor amplification or capture employed the immunoSEQ multiplex PCR assay. RNA was extracted using the RNeasy kit, and roughly 0.5 to 1 ug of the RNA was reverse transcribed with random hexamers. TCRdb's own reprocessing of the public reads used fastp at Q25 and MiXCR and kept productive beta chains. CDR3 protein sequences are deduplicated, and each keeps its most common genes and DNA. The table for this sample lists some 150,000 distinct CDR3 sequences; approximately 93% of them were counted only once. The ten largest account for roughly 0.19% of the sample. The material sequenced was CD8+ T cells from PBMCs. Every receptor here comes from a human donor with multiple sclerosis.

The chain joins TRBV30 to TRBJ2-7; 10 bases line up with TRBD1. CDR1 GTSNPN and CDR2 SVGIG come from the germline V gene (reference sequence). Germline trimming cut 2 bases from V and 3 bases from J; bases unmatched to any gene: 7. The CDR3 is 15 amino acids. The CDR3 here is CAWSTPGQGSYEQYF. For the CDR3, the DNA is TGTGCCTGGAGTACCCCGGGACAGGGGAGCTACGAGCAGTACTTC.

The chain recombines TRBV27 with TRBJ2-7, with TRBD1 identical over 9 bases. This CDR3 spans 15 amino acids. With V trimmed by 4 bases and J by 2 bases, 6 bases remained unmatched. The germline gives CDR1 MNHEY, CDR2 SMNVEV (reference sequence). CDR3 bases: TGTGCCAGCAGTTCCCTCGGGACAGGGACCTACGAGCAGTACTTC. It encodes CASSSLGTGTYEQYF.

This clonotype was seen a handful of times. This chain links TRBV12-3 or TRBV12-4 with TRBJ1-2; D unresolved. The CDR3 extends over 13 amino acids. The V end was cut by 5 bases, the J end by 4 bases, with 11 bases between. The CDR3 is CASSPGRIYGYTF. The CDR3, as DNA: TGTGCCAGCAGTCCTGGACGGATCTATGGCTACACCTTC.

The chain carries TRBV20-1 and TRBJ2-1; TRBD2 matches 8 bases. Germline values: CDR1 DFQATT, CDR2 SNEGSKA (reference sequence). V was pared by 6 bases and J by 4 bases, with 11 bases of the junction left unmatched. The CDR3 is made up of 15 amino acids. As DNA, the CDR3 is TGCAGTGCCGAAGGCCCCAGCGGGGGTTACAATGAGCAGTTCTTC. It is translated as CSAEGPSGGYNEQFF.

A single count supports this clonotype. The chain recombines TRBV7-9 with TRBJ2-1, with 11 bases fitting TRBD2. V gave up 0 bases and J gave up 8 bases; unmatched junction bases: 6. Per germline, CDR1 SEHNR and CDR2 FQNEAQ (reference sequence). CDR3 length equals 16 residues. CDR3 nucleotides: TGTGCCAGCAGCTTAGCGCGGGGACTAGCGGTTCATGAGCAGTTCTTC. It is translated as CASSLARGLAVHEQFF.

V usage is TRBV12-3 or TRBV12-4 and J usage is TRBJ1-1; TRBD1 is a possible D gene (6 bases). V was trimmed by 3 bases and J by 3 bases, leaving 8 bases between them. The CDR3 contains 13 residues. The CDR3 loop is CASSLGADTEAFF. The CDR3 region has the DNA TGTGCCAGCAGTTTGGGGGCGGACACTGAAGCTTTCTTT.

The rearrangement joins TRBV27 to TRBJ2-7, with D possibly being TRBD1 or TRBD2 (5 bases each). The CDR3 consists of 15 residues. Per the germline V gene, CDR1 is MNHEY and CDR2 is SMNVEV (reference sequence). V lost 6 bases, J lost 7 bases, and 22 bases lay in between. The CDR3 loop reads CASSVRVGGRGEQYF. In nucleotides, the CDR3 is TGTGCCAGCAGCGTGAGGGTTGGGGGTCGGGGAGAGCAGTACTTC.

The chain carries TRBV4-1 and TRBJ2-7; D may correspond to TRBD1 or TRBD2 (5 bases each). V was cut by 3 bases and J by 3 bases, with 12 bases left in between. CDR1 and CDR2 (germline): MGHRA, YSYEKL. This CDR3 comprises 14 residues. This CDR3 reads CASSQGPEVYEQYF. CDR3 DNA: TGCGCCAGCAGCCAGGGGCCGGAGGTCTACGAGCAGTACTTC.

The CDR3 spells CASSAPSETPRTSGDLNEQFF. The CDR3 nucleotides read TGTGCCAGCAGTGCCCCCAGCGAAACCCCACGGACTAGCGGGGACCTCAATGAGCAGTTCTTC. The rearrangement joins TRBV2 to TRBJ2-1; 12 positions agree with TRBD2. Trimming took 4 bases from V and 6 from J; bases not matched to a gene: 22. Looked up from germline, CDR1 is SNHLY and CDR2 is FYNNEI. The CDR3 covers 21 residues.

The chain joins TRBV25-1 to TRBJ1-2; the D is unclear. There are 12 residues in the CDR3. Trimming shortened V by 3 bases and J by 4 bases, and 6 bases separated the two germline ends. CDR1 and CDR2 from the germline V gene are MGHDK and SYGVNS. The CDR3 coding sequence is TGTGCCAGCAGTGAGGAAGGCTATGGCTACACCTTC. Translation: CASSEEGYGYTF.

This chain connects TRBV20-1 to TRBJ1-1; D is perhaps TRBD1 (5 bases). The CDR3 consists of 14 residues. V was shortened by 0 bases and J by 1 base, with 9 bases between the two germline ends. Germline lookup yields CDR1 DFQATT and CDR2 SNEGSKA (reference sequence). In DNA form, the CDR3 reads TGCAGTGCTAGAGATGACAGTGAGAACACTGAAGCTTTCTTT. It is translated as CSARDDSENTEAFF.

The chain has TRBV6-2 or TRBV6-3 and TRBJ1-6; D is uncertain. This CDR3 has 13 amino acids. CDR1 is MNHEY, CDR2 SVGEGT, per germline. V shed 7 bases and J shed 7 bases, with 11 bases lying between them. The CDR3 here is CASMDYGNSPLHF. The CDR3 coding sequence is TGTGCCAGCATGGACTACGGGAATTCACCCCTCCACTTT.

This clonotype was seen once. The chain recombines TRBV12-3 or TRBV12-4 with TRBJ2-7; the D gene is possibly TRBD2 (5 bases). V was clipped by 3 bases and J by 0 bases, with 9 bases between them. The CDR3 sequence is 14 residues long. CDR3 loop: CASSFRGVSYEQYF. The CDR3 region has the DNA TGTGCCAGCAGTTTCCGGGGTGTCTCCTACGAGCAGTACTTC.

The V and J genes are TRBV19 and TRBJ2-5; 8 bases match TRBD1. CDR1 is LNHDA and CDR2 is SQIVND in the germline V gene (reference sequence). Trimming removed 5 bases from V and 3 bases from J; junction bases left unmatched: 8. The CDR3 has 15 amino acids. The CDR3 loop is CASSDHQGAEETQYF. Here the CDR3 DNA reads TGTGCCAGTAGTGATCACCAGGGGGCTGAAGAGACCCAGTACTTC. The full variable domain, in which reference TRBV19 and TRBJ2-5 provide the parts outside the CDR3, is DGGITQSPKYLFRKEGQNVTLSCEQNLNHDAMYWYRQDPGQGLRLIYYSQIVNDFQKGDIAEGYSVSREKKESFPLTVTSAQKNPTAFYLCASSDHQGAEETQYFGPGTRLLVL.

This sequence joins TRBV7-8 and TRBJ2-7; D is perhaps TRBD1 (6 bases). The CDR3 length is 14 residues. V shed 0 bases and J shed 5 bases, with 11 bases lying between them. CDR1 is SGHVS and CDR2 is FQNEAQ in the germline V gene. CDR3 DNA sequence: TGTGCCAGCAGCTTAGCGACCCCAGGGGACGAGCAGTACTTC. Translating gives CASSLATPGDEQYF.

CDR3 in amino acids: CAWARDDNQPQHF. As DNA, the CDR3 is TGTGCCTGGGCCAGGGATGATAATCAGCCCCAGCATTTT. This rearrangement joins TRBV30 to TRBJ1-5; D is perhaps TRBD1 (5 bases). The ends were cut back, 5 bases at V and 4 bases at J, with 12 bases in the middle. Germline V gene lookup returns CDR1 GTSNPN and CDR2 SVGIG (reference sequence). The CDR3 totals 13 residues.

The chain uses TRBV7-3 and TRBJ1-1, with a tentative D call TRBD1 (5 bases). Trimming removed 4 bases from V and 9 bases from J, with 12 bases in between. The CDR3 runs 12 residues. Per germline, CDR1 SGHTA and CDR2 FQGTGA. The CDR3 protein is CASSSDTSQAFF. The CDR3 DNA reads TGTGCCAGCAGCTCGGACACATCACAAGCTTTCTTT.

The chain has TRBV15 and TRBJ2-2; 10 bases line up with TRBD1. This CDR3 comprises 15 residues. CDR1 and CDR2 (germline): LNHNV, YYDKDF (reference sequence). J was trimmed by 7 bases and V by 2 bases; bases with no gene match: 4. This chain's CDR3 is CATSRRQGAVGELFF. DNA of the CDR3: TGTGCCACCAGCAGAAGACAGGGGGCGGTCGGGGAGCTGTTTTTT.

The CDR3, as DNA: TGTGCTAGTGGTTCGGGGCGCCCCGTCTATGGCTACACCTTC. Encoded protein: CASGSGRPVYGYTF. The chain combines TRBV12-5 with TRBJ1-2, with a tentative D call TRBD1 (5 bases). Per the germline V gene, CDR1 is LGHNT and CDR2 is FRNRAP. The CDR3 has 14 amino acids. V was trimmed by 4 bases and J by 4 bases, leaving 13 bases between them. Full variable domain (rest looked up from reference TRBV12-5 and TRBJ1-2): DARVTQTPRHKVTEMGQEVTMRCQPILGHNTVFWYRQTMMQGLELLAYFRNRAPLDDSGMPKDRFSAEMPDATLATLKIQPSEPRDSAVYFCASGSGRPVYGYTFGSGTRLTVV.

The chain employs TRBV7-3 and TRBJ2-1; 12 nucleotides agree with TRBD2. Germline V CDR1 and CDR2: SGHTA, FQGTGA. J lost 0 bases, V lost 7 bases, and 7 bases had no gene match. The CDR3 runs 17 residues. The CDR3 bases are TGTGCCAGCACTCAACTAGCGGGGGGACCCTCCTACAATGAGCAGTTCTTC. Its protein is CASTQLAGGPSYNEQFF.

The gene calls are TRBV20-1 and TRBJ2-1; D might be TRBD2 (6 bases). Trimming took off 0 bases at V and 0 bases at J, with 12 bases between the two ends. This CDR3 comprises 16 residues. The germline CDR1 and CDR2 sequences are DFQATT and SNEGSKA (reference sequence). The CDR3 region is CSARDLEGSSYNEQFF. The CDR3 DNA is TGCAGTGCTAGAGATCTGGAGGGGAGCTCCTACAATGAGCAGTTCTTC.

The chain's CDR3 is CASRRGAWTFF. The CDR3 nucleotides are TGTGCTTCTCGGAGGGGGGCTTGGACTTTCTTT. The rearrangement joins TRBV25-1 to TRBJ1-1; D possibly corresponds to TRBD1 (6 bases). Germline loops: CDR1 MGHDK, CDR2 SYGVNS. This CDR3 region has 11 residues. The full variable domain, completed using reference TRBV25-1 and TRBJ1-1, is EADIYQTPRYLVIGTGKKITLECSQTMGHDKMYWYQQDPGMELHLIHYSYGVNSTEKGDLSSESTVSRIRTEHFPLTLESARPSHTSQYLCASRRGAWTFFGQGTRLTVV.

The chain combines TRBV30 with TRBJ2-7; 9 nucleotides line up with TRBD1. Germline CDR1 and CDR2: GTSNPN and SVGIG (reference sequence). The CDR3 runs 14 residues. The ends lost 2 bases at V and 2 bases at J; junction bases unmatched: 4. The CDR3 loop reads CAWSIDRGTYEQYF. The CDR3 nucleotides read TGTGCCTGGAGTATTGACAGGGGGACCTACGAGCAGTACTTC.

The chain is built from TRBV27 and TRBJ2-7, with D possibly being TRBD1 or TRBD2 (6 bases each). This CDR3 spans 13 amino acids. V was pared by 7 bases and J by 5 bases, with 15 bases between. The germline CDR1 and CDR2 sequences are MNHEY and SMNVEV (reference sequence). CDR3 region: CASMPGALNEQYF. The CDR3 DNA sequence: TGTGCCAGCATGCCGGGGGCGCTCAACGAGCAGTACTTC.

The CDR3 nucleotides read TGCAGTGCTAGAGTAGCAGGGGGCGCCTTGAATCAGCCCCAGCATTTT. It encodes CSARVAGGALNQPQHF. V is TRBV20-1 and J is TRBJ1-5; 8 nucleotides line up with TRBD1. J lost 4 bases, V lost 1 base, and 9 bases had no gene match. From germline, CDR1 is DFQATT and CDR2 SNEGSKA (reference sequence). CDR3 length: 16 residues.

The chain has TRBV20-1 and TRBJ1-2; 7 bases align to TRBD1. With V trimmed by 2 bases and J by 4 bases, 10 bases remained unmatched. Per the germline V gene, CDR1 is DFQATT and CDR2 is SNEGSKA (reference sequence). The CDR3 extends over 15 amino acids. In DNA, the CDR3 is TGCAGTGCTAGAAAGAAACAGGGGAAGGGCTATGGCTACACCTTC. Protein: CSARKKQGKGYGYTF.

This chain joins TRBV4-1 and TRBJ2-7; 8 nucleotides agree with TRBD1. Losses at the gene ends were 1 base for V and 6 bases for J; bases not matched to a gene: 8. The CDR3 consists of 15 residues. The germline V gene encodes CDR1 MGHRA and CDR2 YSYEKL. Written as DNA, the CDR3 is TGCGCCAGCAGCCAAGTGTGGCAGGGGGCGGTCGAGCAGTACTTC. Its protein is CASSQVWQGAVEQYF.

V usage is TRBV29-1 and J usage is TRBJ2-4, with TRBD1 matching over 8 bases. This CDR3 spans 14 amino acids. Germline V gives CDR1 SQVTM, CDR2 ANQGSEA. V was pared by 2 bases and J by 8 bases, with 8 bases of the junction left unmatched. CDR3 sequence: CSVERPGQGDIQYF. Written as DNA, the CDR3 is TGCAGCGTTGAAAGGCCAGGACAGGGAGACATTCAGTACTTC.